Below, 7 T cell receptor beta chains from the same sample are listed, as sequenced in a study of cytomegalovirus exposure and HLA in healthy donors. In the PCR, 60 Vbeta and 13 Jbeta primers were used. The method was immunoSEQ multiplex PCR; TCRdb's version includes in-frame clones alone and lacks a portion of them. The sample carries roughly 130,000 clones, 75% to 85% recorded once. Sequencing was carried out using PBMCs. These receptors came from a man aged 35 to 55 in good health and CMV-seronegative.

This clone was detected a few times. This chain uses TRBV6-5 with TRBJ1-1; unclear D gene. V dropped 8 bases and J dropped 1 base, with 8 bases sitting between them. This CDR3 has 12 amino acids. The germline V gene has CDR1 MNHEY and CDR2 SVGAGI. CDR3 coding DNA: TGTGCCAGCGGCCGGGGGAACACTGAAGCTTTCTTT. It yields the protein CASGRGNTEAFF.

V and J are TRBV21-1 and TRBJ2-7; the DNA was not compared with TRBD1, the D call given in the table. TRBV21-1 is assigned pseudogene status. The CDR3 is 13 residues long. In nucleotides, the CDR3 is TGTGCCAGCAGCAAAGATGTCAGCTACGAGCAGTACTTC. This gives the protein CASSKDVSYEQYF.

The V and J genes are TRBV4-1 and TRBJ1-4; a weak D match, TRBD1 (5 bases). Germline CDR1 is MGHRA and CDR2 is YSYEKL. The CDR3 loop spans 14 amino acids. Between the trimmed V and J ends, which lost 3 bases and 3 bases, there was a span of 8 bases. The chain's CDR3 is CASSQGLPNEKLFF. The DNA of the CDR3 is TGCGCCAGCAGCCAGGGACTGCCTAATGAAAAACTGTTTTTT.

The chain joins TRBV25-1 to TRBJ1-2, with D unclear. Germline assignment: CDR1 MGHDK and CDR2 SYGVNS. Trimming left V 2 bases short and J 4 bases short, with 20 bases between. The CDR3 covers 17 residues. The CDR3 DNA is TGTGCCAGCAGTGAACCCTCCACTGCAGGAACCATCTATGGCTACACCTTC. This encodes CASSEPSTAGTIYGYTF.

CDR3 region: CASRQGAQETQYF. DNA for the CDR3: TGTGCCAGCAGACAGGGGGCTCAAGAGACCCAGTACTTC. The chain is built from TRBV6-1 and TRBJ2-5; 9 bases are shared with TRBD1. V gave up 6 bases and J gave up 2 bases; unmatched junction bases: 1. CDR1 is MNHNS and CDR2 is SASEGT in the germline V gene. The CDR3 is made up of 13 amino acids.

The chain joins TRBV2 to TRBJ1-1; TRBD1 might be the D (6 bases). The CDR3 runs to 13 residues. Germline assignment: CDR1 SNHLY and CDR2 FYNNEI. V dropped 10 bases and J dropped 2 bases, with 14 bases sitting between them. The DNA for the CDR3 is TGTGCCAATTCGGGACACCGAAACACTGAAGCTTTCTTT. This codes for CANSGHRNTEAFF.

The V call is TRBV30, the J call TRBJ1-1; TRBD1 aligns across 7 bases. This CDR3 is built from 14 residues. Germline loops: CDR1 GTSNPN, CDR2 SVGIG (reference sequence). Germline trimming cut 5 bases from V and 1 base from J; bases unmatched to any gene: 7. The chain's CDR3 is CAWLRRTGNTEAFF. CDR3 nucleotides: TGTGCCTGGCTGAGGAGGACAGGGAACACTGAAGCTTTCTTT.